This T cell receptor (beta chain) originates from a study of yellow fever vaccine responses in identical twins. Regarding the study as a whole: Twins' vaccine T cell responses reportedly seemed partly convergent and partly personalized.

As concerns this clonotype: Its target is unknown.

TCRdb independently ran MiXCR on the RT-PCR reads; one entry per CDR3 protein. The table includes about 19,000 distinct CDR3 sequences, approximately 70% detected once. Germline CDR1 is SQVTM and CDR2 is ANQGSEA. The CDR3 sequence is 12 residues long. Trimming stripped 7 bases from V and 2 bases from J, with 11 bases between. The V gene is TRBV29-1, the J gene TRBJ2-5; tentative D call: TRBD1 (6 bases). The origin of this receptor is a woman aged 18-29 years who received the yellow fever vaccine. Sequencing used T cells from blood (PBMCs), unsorted or a sorted subset (not recorded which), obtained before or after yellow fever vaccination (not recorded which). CDR3 in amino acids: CSAGQMQETQYF. Here the CDR3 DNA reads TGCAGCGCCGGACAGATGCAAGAGACCCAGTACTTC.